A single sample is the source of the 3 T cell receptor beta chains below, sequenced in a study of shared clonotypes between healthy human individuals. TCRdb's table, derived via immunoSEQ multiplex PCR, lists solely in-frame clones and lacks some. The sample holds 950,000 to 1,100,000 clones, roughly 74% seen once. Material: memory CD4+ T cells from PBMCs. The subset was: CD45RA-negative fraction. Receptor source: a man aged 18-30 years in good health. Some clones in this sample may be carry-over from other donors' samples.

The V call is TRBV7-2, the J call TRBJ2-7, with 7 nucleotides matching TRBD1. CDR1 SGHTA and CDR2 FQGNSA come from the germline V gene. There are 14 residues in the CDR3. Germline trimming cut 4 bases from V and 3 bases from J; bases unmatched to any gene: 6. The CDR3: CASSSTGLNYEQYF. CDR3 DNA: TGTGCCAGCAGCTCGACAGGGTTAAACTACGAGCAGTACTTC.

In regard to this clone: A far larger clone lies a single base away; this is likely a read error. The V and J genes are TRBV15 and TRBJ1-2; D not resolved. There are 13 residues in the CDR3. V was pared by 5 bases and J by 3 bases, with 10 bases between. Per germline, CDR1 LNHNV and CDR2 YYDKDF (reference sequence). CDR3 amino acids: CATSGTRDYGYTF. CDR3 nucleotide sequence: TGTGCCACCAGCGGAACGCGGGACTATGGCTACACCTTC.

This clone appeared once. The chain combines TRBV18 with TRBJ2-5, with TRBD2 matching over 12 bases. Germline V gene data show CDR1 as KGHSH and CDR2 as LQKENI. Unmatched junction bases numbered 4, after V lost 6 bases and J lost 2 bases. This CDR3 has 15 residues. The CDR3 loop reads CASSLAGGQQETQYF. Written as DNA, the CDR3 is TGTGCCAGCTCCCTAGCGGGAGGGCAACAAGAGACCCAGTACTTC.